The rows below give T cell receptor beta chains drawn from one sample of a study of OX40 agonist ivuxolimab in advanced cancers. Sequencing was performed with immunoSEQ multiplex PCR; in TCRdb, only in-frame clones are kept and a portion is missing. The sample yields about 15,000 clones, about 80% seen once. The input for sequencing was CD4+ or CD8+ T cells sorted from blood, taken in a trial of the OX40 agonist ivuxolimab. All receptors come from an adult with an advanced solid tumor such as melanoma, head and neck, liver or kidney cancer. Both conserved end residues are trimmed from each CDR3. Each record gives: V gene, clone size, J gene, CDR3 protein. Clone size is stated in some rows and not others, as once, few, many or a class when expanded.

>TRBV10-3|-|TRBJ1-4
AISGSRAGNNEKLF
>TRBV5-4|once|TRBJ1-1
ASSPEQNTEAF
>TRBV5-6|-|TRBJ2-1
ASSFGTGSYNEQF
>TRBV11-2|-|TRBJ2-6
ASSLAGQGTGANVLT
>TRBV6-5|-|TRBJ2-1
ASSPGTSVRNEQF
>TRBV7-9|once|TRBJ2-7
ASSLNREGSYEQY
>TRBV21-1|-|TRBJ2-7
AKNSPSLPYEQY
>TRBV9|-|TRBJ1-5
ASSVGGLNQPQH
>TRBV6-5|-|TRBJ1-2
ASSYTQGFYGYT
>TRBV29-1|-|TRBJ2-1
SGAGDRTSSYNEQF
>TRBV4-1|medium-sized|TRBJ1-5
ASSQDRTLNQPQH
>TRBV2|few|TRBJ1-2
ASRRQRETGIYGYT
>TRBV27|-|TRBJ1-5
ASSLSSGNQPQH
>TRBV7-9|-|TRBJ2-1
ASSLQGTEQF
>TRBV27|once|TRBJ2-1
ASSLGNEQF
>TRBV23-1|-|TRBJ2-4
ASSLAGENIQY
>TRBV25-1|-|TRBJ2-7
ASSELPGQGPYEQY
>TRBV30|once|TRBJ2-7
AWSLGAWPYEQY
>TRBV5-1|once|TRBJ2-3
ASSSRTSGGVTDTQY
>TRBV7-9|once|TRBJ2-7
ASSLGGDEQY
>TRBV10-1|-|TRBJ2-1
ASSEMTGVFNEQF
>TRBV12-5|few|TRBJ2-7
ASGPPGGSSYEQY
>TRBV6-5|-|TRBJ2-7
ASSYKGTYEQY
>TRBV9|-|TRBJ2-7
ASSARLAGDEQY
>TRBV13|-|TRBJ1-1
ASSFGDTEAF
>TRBV11-1|-|TRBJ2-5
ASSYPRDTRETQY
>TRBV4-1|-|TRBJ2-1
ASSQDLADNEQF
>TRBV11-1|once|TRBJ1-1
ASRWAGESEAF
>TRBV4-3|many|TRBJ2-1
ASSPRLAGEGDEQF
>TRBV23-1|-|TRBJ2-2
ASSQSRKGPTGELF
>TRBV25-1|-|TRBJ1-2
ASSEWEGTGADGYT
>TRBV7-3|-|TRBJ2-3
ASSLSSSGSDLDTQY
>TRBV27|-|TRBJ2-3
ASRRGGGTDTQY
>TRBV25-1|-|TRBJ2-1
ASSEGTTEQF
>TRBV6-4|-|TRBJ2-7
ASSDSDFPRNSGKRSYEQY
>TRBV4-3|-|TRBJ1-2
ASSQVTKPYGYT
>TRBV7-2|-|TRBJ2-7
ASRPSGSYEQY
>TRBV4-1|-|TRBJ1-1
ASSQENRGTEAF
>TRBV7-2|-|TRBJ1-2
ASSLRTDSNYGYT
>TRBV7-9|-|TRBJ1-4
ASSAGQGYEKLF
>TRBV7-8|-|TRBJ2-5
ASSHKTKETQY
>TRBV7-2|-|TRBJ1-1
ASSLDERTAMNTEAF
>TRBV4-3|-|TRBJ2-1
ASSLREGLAGVNEQF
>TRBV30|-|TRBJ1-1
AWSEREVTEAF
>TRBV9|-|TRBJ2-7
ASSVEGRDRIYEQY
>TRBV27|-|TRBJ2-7
ASSLRQGSSYEQY
>TRBV27|-|TRBJ1-1
ASSFGQANTEAF
>TRBV28|-|TRBJ2-3
ASTLPGFTDTQY